This entry is about one TCR beta chain. The entry originates in a study of shared clonotypes between healthy human individuals. Measured with immunoSEQ multiplex PCR; TCRdb has only the in-frame clones, and not every one. Of about 480,000 clones detected, about 80% appear once; the ten largest clones hold 9.5% to 15%. With V trimmed by 0 bases and J by 2 bases, 8 bases remained unmatched. CDR1 is LGHNA and CDR2 is YSLEER in the germline V gene. The CDR3 runs 18 residues. The chain uses TRBV4-3 and TRBJ2-5, with TRBD2 matching 11 bases. The source of this sequence is a woman in her forties in good health. Some clones in this sample may be carry-over from other donors' samples. The source material was PBMCs. In DNA form, the CDR3 reads TGCGCCAGCAGCCAAGATCGGTTGGTAGCGGGGGGGCAAGAGACCCAGTACTTC. It is translated as CASSQDRLVAGGQETQYF.